Shown below are 20 T cell receptor beta chains from a single sample sequenced in a study of blood T cell repertoires in COVID-19. This table comes from immunoSEQ multiplex PCR, and its TCRdb copy is limited to in-frame clones, with some not included. The sample consists of 200,000 to 250,000 clones, roughly 87% of them appearing once. Input material: peripheral blood. Receptor source: a man aged 35 to 55 with active or convalescent COVID-19.

This clone was picked up a small number of times. This chain connects TRBV29-1 to TRBJ1-1; D is ambiguous. The CDR3 has 10 amino acids. The germline V and J ends were trimmed by 2 bases and 10 bases, with 8 bases remaining between them. The germline V gene encodes CDR1 SQVTM and CDR2 ANQGSEA. The CDR3 bases are TGCAGCGTTGAACTATCGAGAGCTTTCTTT. Translated: CSVELSRAFF.

V gene TRBV4-1 combines with J gene TRBJ2-4, with 8 bases fitting TRBD1. The CDR3 loop spans 14 amino acids. After removal of 4 bases from V and 8 bases from J, the junction contained 7 bases not matched to a gene. The germline gives CDR1 MGHRA, CDR2 YSYEKL. The CDR3 spells CASSPRTGLDIQYF. The CDR3, as DNA: TGCGCCAGCAGCCCGAGGACAGGGTTGGACATTCAGTACTTC.

The chain links TRBV5-6 to TRBJ1-1; D is perhaps TRBD1 (5 bases). CDR3 length equals 16 residues. Trimming left V 3 bases short and J 1 base short, with 16 bases between. Germline V gene sequence: CDR1 SGHDT, CDR2 YYEEEE. The CDR3 DNA follows: TGTGCCAGCAGCTGGGGTACAGGAGGGAGGAACACTGAAGCTTTCTTT. It codes for CASSWGTGGRNTEAFF.

The V call is TRBV7-2, the J call TRBJ2-5, with D unresolved. CDR1 SGHTA and CDR2 FQGNSA come from the germline V gene. Trimming cost V 0 bases and J 7 bases, with 12 bases left between them. The CDR3 sequence is 14 residues long. CDR3 nucleotides: TGTGCCAGCAGCTTAGCCGACTTCCTGGGGACCCAGTACTTC. Its translation is CASSLADFLGTQYF.

The CDR3 is CASSSDIDYGYTF. Here the CDR3 DNA reads TGTGCCAGCAGTTCTGACATTGACTATGGCTACACCTTC. The chain links TRBV6-9 to TRBJ1-2; D not resolved. Germline V gene lookup returns CDR1 MNHGY and CDR2 SVAAGI. The CDR3 runs 13 residues. V was shortened by 4 bases and J by 3 bases, with 9 bases between the two germline ends.

This chain connects TRBV5-1 to TRBJ1-2; D is possibly TRBD1 (5 bases). V was trimmed by 1 base and J by 1 base, leaving 8 bases between them. The CDR3 runs to 14 residues. CDR1 SGHRS and CDR2 YFSETQ come from the germline V gene. The CDR3 coding sequence is TGCGCCAGCAGCTTGATTGACAGTAACTATGGCTACACCTTC. It translates to CASSLIDSNYGYTF. Supplemented by reference TRBV5-1 and TRBJ1-2, the full variable domain reads KAGVTQTPRYLIKTRGQQVTLSCSPISGHRSVSWYQQTPGQGLQFLFEYFSETQRNKGNFPGRFSGRQFSNSRSEMNVSTLELGDSALYLCASSLIDSNYGYTFGSGTRLTVV.

The chain carries TRBV28 and TRBJ2-1, with D possibly matching TRBD2 (7 bases). With 5 bases removed from V and 8 bases from J, the gap between germline ends came to 22 bases. CDR3 length equals 16 residues. CDR1 and CDR2 from the germline V gene are MDHEN and SYDVKM. Here the CDR3 reads CASSPTPGGVFHEQFF. CDR3 sequence (DNA): TGTGCCAGCAGTCCTACCCCGGGGGGCGTTTTTCATGAGCAGTTCTTC.

This chain uses TRBV28 with TRBJ1-1; no firm D call. The CDR3 sequence is 15 residues long. Per the germline V gene, CDR1 is MDHEN and CDR2 is SYDVKM. V lost 5 bases to trimming and J lost 0 bases, with 13 bases between them. CDR3 coding DNA: TGTGCCAGCAGTCTCACGATAGTCATGAACACTGAAGCTTTCTTT. Protein sequence: CASSLTIVMNTEAFF.

This clone was found a few times. The chain is built from TRBV30 and TRBJ1-3; D might be TRBD1 (6 bases). The CDR3 is 12 residues long. Germline CDR1 reads GTSNPN; CDR2 reads SVGIG (reference sequence). The ends were cut back, 8 bases at V and 6 bases at J, with 14 bases in the middle. CDR3 amino acids: CARESGVNTIYF. The CDR3 nucleotides are TGTGCCCGGGAATCAGGGGTAAACACCATATATTTT.

In regard to this clone: Other DNA sequences in this sample translate to the same CDR3. The CDR3 bases are TGTGCCAGCAGTTTACACGGGAGCCCTCCCTACGAGCAGTACTTC. It is translated as CASSLHGSPPYEQYF. The genes are TRBV27 and TRBJ2-7, with D perhaps TRBD2 (6 bases). Between the trimmed V and J ends, which lost 2 bases and 2 bases, there was a span of 13 bases. The CDR3 totals 15 residues. Germline CDR1 MNHEY, CDR2 SMNVEV (reference sequence).

This chain links TRBV2 with TRBJ2-6; D is possibly TRBD1 (5 bases). Per germline, CDR1 SNHLY and CDR2 FYNNEI. Trimming took 8 bases from V and 1 from J, leaving 6 bases between them. CDR3 length equals 13 residues. CDR3 region: CASDRSGANVLTF. DNA for the CDR3: TGTGCCAGCGACAGATCTGGGGCCAACGTCCTGACTTTC.

V is TRBV7-2 and J is TRBJ2-7, with D possibly being TRBD2 (5 bases). From germline, CDR1 is SGHTA and CDR2 FQGNSA. V was shortened by 1 base and J by 7 bases, with 17 bases between the two germline ends. The CDR3 is 15 amino acids. The CDR3 DNA is TGTGCCAGCAGCTTAGGGTCAGCCTGGACGGGAGAGCAGTACTTC. It translates to CASSLGSAWTGEQYF.

The V call is TRBV7-9, the J call TRBJ1-1; D is perhaps TRBD1 (6 bases). In germline, CDR1 is SEHNR, CDR2 FQNEAQ (reference sequence). This CDR3 has 14 amino acids. Trimming took 2 bases from V and 3 from J, leaving 10 bases between them. Here the CDR3 DNA reads TGTGCCAGCAGCTTAAATCACAGGGACACTGAAGCTTTCTTT. Encoded protein: CASSLNHRDTEAFF. Filled out from reference TRBV7-9 and TRBJ1-1, the complete variable domain reads DTGVSQNPRHKITKRGQNVTFRCDPISEHNRLYWYRQTLGQGPEFLTYFQNEAQLEKSRLLSDRFSAERPKGSFSTLEIQRTEQGDSAMYLCASSLNHRDTEAFFGQGTRLTVV.

This chain connects TRBV18 to TRBJ1-6; 7 bases match TRBD1. Germline trimming cut 5 bases from V and 7 bases from J; bases unmatched to any gene: 8. The germline CDR1 and CDR2 sequences are KGHSH and LQKENI. The CDR3 is 15 amino acids. CDR3 in DNA: TGTGCCAGCTCATCCCCAGGGGGATCAAATTCACCCCTCCACTTT. Translation: CASSSPGGSNSPLHF.

This chain uses TRBV19 with TRBJ1-6, with TRBD1 matching over 7 bases. The CDR3 runs 14 residues. Germline CDR1 reads LNHDA; CDR2 reads SQIVND (reference sequence). Losses at the gene ends were 3 bases for V and 9 bases for J; bases not matched to a gene: 5. The CDR3 sequence is CASSIGQGGSPLHF. CDR3 in DNA: TGTGCCAGTAGTATTGGGCAGGGGGGTTCACCCCTCCACTTT. The full variable domain, rest sourced from reference TRBV19 and TRBJ1-6, is DGGITQSPKYLFRKEGQNVTLSCEQNLNHDAMYWYRQDPGQGLRLIYYSQIVNDFQKGDIAEGYSVSREKKESFPLTVTSAQKNPTAFYLCASSIGQGGSPLHFGNGTRLTVT.

The rearrangement links TRBV28 to TRBJ1-1, with no clear D. The CDR3 has 16 residues. Per the germline V gene, CDR1 is MDHEN and CDR2 is SYDVKM. V lost 7 bases to trimming and J lost 1 base, with 19 bases between them. This CDR3 reads CASMSPGTVRNTEAFF. CDR3 bases: TGTGCCAGCATGAGTCCGGGAACGGTGAGGAACACTGAAGCTTTCTTT.

This clone was seen once. The J gene is TRBJ2-1, the V gene TRBV19, with 15 nucleotides matching TRBD2. The CDR3 runs to 17 residues. The trim removed 5 bases at V and 7 bases at J, leaving 9 bases unmatched. CDR1 is LNHDA and CDR2 is SQIVND in the germline V gene (reference sequence). DNA for the CDR3: TGTGCCAGTAGTCTAGGACTAGCGGGGGGGCCGGGGAATGAGCAGTTCTTC. Protein: CASSLGLAGGPGNEQFF.

The chain links TRBV27 to TRBJ1-1, with 7 bases matching TRBD1. V shed 2 bases, J shed 6 bases, and the junction held 3 bases outside the gene matches. The CDR3 is 13 amino acids. From germline, CDR1 is MNHEY and CDR2 SMNVEV (reference sequence). The DNA of the CDR3 is TGTGCCAGCAGTTTAGTAGGGGGCCCTGAAGCTTTCTTT. Amino acids: CASSLVGGPEAFF.

The chain couples TRBV11-2 to TRBJ2-1, with D maybe TRBD2 (7 bases). Trimming stripped 5 bases from V and 3 bases from J, with 14 bases between. CDR3 length: 15 residues. Germline lookup yields CDR1 SGHAT and CDR2 FQNNGV. The CDR3 region has the DNA TGTGCCAGCAGCCCAAGGGGGGGGGACTACAATGAGCAGTTCTTC. Translating gives CASSPRGGDYNEQFF.

The CDR3 DNA reads as TGTGCCAGCAGTGGGCAGGGTAGGAGCTCCTACGAGCAGTACTTC. It specifies CASSGQGRSSYEQYF. This rearrangement joins TRBV2 to TRBJ2-7; possible D gene TRBD1, 5 bases. The V end lost 4 bases, the J end lost 0 bases, and 13 bases lay between the germline ends. The CDR3 runs 15 residues. Germline loops: CDR1 SNHLY, CDR2 FYNNEI.